The 17 T cell receptor beta chains given below trace back to one sample, sequenced in a study of shared clonotypes between healthy human individuals. Here immunoSEQ multiplex PCR was the method, and the copy in TCRdb shows in-frame clones only, minus some. The data hold about 690,000 clones, with 90% observed a single time. Specimen: memory CD8+ T cells from PBMCs. Stated subset: CD45RO+ cells pooled with CCR7-negative TemRA cells. All receptors derive from a man in his late teens or twenties in good health. Some clones in this sample may be carry-over from other donors' samples.

This chain links TRBV11-2 with TRBJ2-3; the match to TRBD2 covers 11 bases. The junction had 5 bases not matched to a gene; V was cut back by 5 bases and J by 4 bases. Germline CDR1 is SGHAT and CDR2 is FQNNGV. CDR3 length equals 15 residues. CDR3 DNA sequence: TGTGCCAGCAGCCGTAGCGGGAGGGCCTCAGATACGCAGTATTTT. Its translation: CASSRSGRASDTQYF. The whole variable domain, remainder taken from reference TRBV11-2 and TRBJ2-3, is EAGVAQSPRYKIIEKRQSVAFWCNPISGHATLYWYQQILGQGPKLLIQFQNNGVVDDSQLPKDRFSAERLKGVDSTLKIQPAKLEDSAVYLCASSRSGRASDTQYFGPGTRLTVL.

To note about this clone: The sample holds other DNA sequences that translate to the same CDR3. The chain has TRBV6-5 and TRBJ2-2, with TRBD2 as a possible D gene (5 bases). The germline V gene encodes CDR1 MNHEY and CDR2 SVGAGI. Deletions cut 6 bases from V and 6 bases from J, with 8 bases between. The CDR3 contains 12 residues. CDR3 nucleotides: TGTGCCAGCAGCCCCGGGGCCGGGGAGCTGTTTTTT. Translation: CASSPGAGELFF.

V and J are TRBV6-6 and TRBJ2-1, with D hard to call. The CDR3 length is 14 residues. The germline V gene encodes CDR1 MNHNY and CDR2 SVGAGI (reference sequence). The V end was cut by 5 bases, the J end by 2 bases, with 10 bases between. CDR3 DNA sequence: TGTGCCAGCAGTCCTTTTTCAGCCTACAATGAGCAGTTCTTC. Its protein is CASSPFSAYNEQFF.

V and J are TRBV29-1 and TRBJ1-1, with D possibly being TRBD1 (6 bases). The ends were cut back, 4 bases at V and 5 bases at J, with 20 bases in the middle. Germline V lookup: CDR1 SQVTM, CDR2 ANQGSEA. The CDR3 extends over 15 amino acids. CDR3 loop: CSVVGTRGAKTEAFF. The CDR3 coding sequence is TGCAGCGTTGTGGGGACAAGGGGGGCCAAAACTGAAGCTTTCTTT.

This clone has more than one count but fewer than ten. The V and J genes are TRBV4-1 and TRBJ1-2; D gene unclear. The CDR3 runs 14 residues. Germline values: CDR1 MGHRA, CDR2 YSYEKL. The V and J ends lost 1 base and 4 bases respectively, with 10 bases between them. The CDR3 loop reads CASSQAGYPYGYTF. CDR3 coding DNA: TGCGCCAGCAGCCAAGCAGGATACCCCTATGGCTACACCTTC.

The chain links TRBV6-5 to TRBJ2-3; 7 nucleotides match TRBD2. J lost 3 bases, V lost 2 bases, and 5 bases had no gene match. CDR3 length: 15 residues. In germline, CDR1 is MNHEY, CDR2 SVGAGI. CDR3 residues: CASSYQGGRTDTQYF. The CDR3, as DNA: TGTGCCAGCAGTTACCAGGGCGGGAGAACAGATACGCAGTATTTT.

The chain is built from TRBV28 and TRBJ1-1, with D unresolved. CDR1 and CDR2 from the germline V gene are MDHEN and SYDVKM. The V and J ends lost 5 bases and 0 bases respectively, with 7 bases between them. The CDR3 consists of 13 residues. CDR3 sequence (DNA): TGTGCCAGCAGTCGAGGACTGAACACTGAAGCTTTCTTT. Translated: CASSRGLNTEAFF.

The J gene is TRBJ2-7, the V gene TRBV28; 11 bases fit TRBD1. Per the germline V gene, CDR1 is MDHEN and CDR2 is SYDVKM. There are 14 residues in the CDR3. V shed 5 bases and J 6 bases; nucleotides not matched to a gene: 6. The CDR3 spells CASSPGTGGFEQYF. In DNA form, the CDR3 reads TGTGCCAGCAGTCCCGGGACAGGGGGATTCGAGCAGTACTTC.

V and J are TRBV9 and TRBJ2-5, with TRBD2 as a possible D gene (6 bases). This CDR3 is built from 14 residues. CDR1 SGDLS and CDR2 YYNGEE come from the germline V gene. Trimming took off 0 bases at V and 5 bases at J, with 11 bases between the two ends. Here the CDR3 reads CASSVEAGRETQYF. For the CDR3, the DNA is TGTGCCAGCAGCGTAGAGGCAGGGAGGGAGACCCAGTACTTC.

The CDR3 spells CASRLKHITEGPTGGSDTQYF. The CDR3 DNA reads TGTGCAAGTCGCTTAAAGCATATAACCGAGGGGCCCACAGGGGGGTCAGATACGCAGTATTTT. The chain combines TRBV12-2 with TRBJ2-3; the table names TRBD1, a call not compared with the DNA. TRBV12-2 corresponds to a pseudogene. The CDR3 loop spans 21 amino acids.

This chain joins TRBV6-5 and TRBJ2-7; 8 positions agree with TRBD1. The trim removed 6 bases at V and 5 bases at J, leaving 9 bases unmatched. The germline V gene has CDR1 MNHEY and CDR2 SVGAGI. CDR3 size: 14 residues. The CDR3 loop reads CASRPWDRKDEQYF. The CDR3 DNA is TGTGCCAGCAGGCCTTGGGACAGGAAAGACGAGCAGTACTTC.

The chain uses TRBV7-9 and TRBJ2-7; no clear D. Trimming took 0 bases from V and 3 from J, leaving 15 bases between them. Per germline, CDR1 SEHNR and CDR2 FQNEAQ (reference sequence). The CDR3 is 16 amino acids. The CDR3 loop reads CASSLAPWGSFYEQYF. The CDR3 nucleotides read TGTGCCAGCAGCTTAGCGCCCTGGGGTTCCTTCTACGAGCAGTACTTC.

The CDR3 DNA is TGTGCCAGCAGCCCCCAACGTACAGATACGCAGTATTTT. This translates into CASSPQRTDTQYF. The chain links TRBV7-9 to TRBJ2-3; D is undetermined. V dropped 5 bases and J dropped 3 bases, with 9 bases sitting between them. This CDR3 has 13 amino acids. Germline loops: CDR1 SEHNR, CDR2 FQNEAQ (reference sequence).

The rearrangement links TRBV2 to TRBJ2-1; 10 bases fit TRBD1. This CDR3 has 17 residues. Germline V gene sequence: CDR1 SNHLY, CDR2 FYNNEI. The junction had 14 bases not matched to a gene; V was cut back by 5 bases and J by 7 bases. CDR3 nucleotides: TGTGCCAGCAGTTTACCAATCGATGGACAGGGGGTGAATGAGCAGTTCTTC. Translation gives CASSLPIDGQGVNEQFF.

The V gene is TRBV11-2, the J gene TRBJ2-5; 9 nucleotides match TRBD2. Germline CDR1 is SGHAT and CDR2 is FQNNGV. The CDR3 runs to 18 residues. Trimming cost V 5 bases and J 4 bases; bases outside gene matches: 17. The CDR3 loop is CASSPRVAGAPKGETQYF. The CDR3 region has the DNA TGTGCCAGCAGCCCCCGGGTAGCGGGAGCTCCAAAAGGAGAGACCCAGTACTTC.

The chain is built from TRBV7-2 and TRBJ2-3; D not certain. The CDR3 is 15 residues long. The V and J ends lost 5 bases and 7 bases respectively, with 19 bases between them. Germline-derived CDR1 and CDR2 are SGHTA and FQGNSA. CDR3 sequence (DNA): TGTGCCAGCAGCCCCCCCGGGCTAGAGTTCTATACGCAGTATTTT. Translating it yields CASSPPGLEFYTQYF.

Only a few counts were recorded for this clone. The chain has TRBV4-2 and TRBJ1-1, with D possibly TRBD1 on 5 matching bases. Trimming removed 3 bases from V and 6 bases from J, with 11 bases in between. CDR1 and CDR2 from the germline V gene are LGHNA and YNFKEQ. CDR3 length equals 13 residues. CDR3 amino acids: CASSQLPGAEAFF. The CDR3 DNA is TGTGCCAGCAGCCAGTTACCGGGGGCTGAAGCTTTCTTT.